One T cell receptor (beta chain) is described in this entry. Its antigen is as yet unknown. These data belong to a study of blood T cells in healthy people across ages. Study results and limitations: Getting older went along with TCR beta diversity per million T cells dropping roughly linearly.

In germline, CDR1 is DFQATT, CDR2 SNEGSKA (reference sequence). The V end lost 6 bases, the J end lost 4 bases, and 18 bases lay between the germline ends. The CDR3 spans 14 residues. It was with a sample-barcoded 5' primer and a J-beta primer mix that a second PCR of roughly 7 to 12 cycles was run. One entry per CDR3 protein results from TCRdb running MiXCR on the 5' RACE reads. The table shows fewer than 700,000 distinct CDR3 sequences, with less than 60% occurring only once. The chain recombines TRBV20-1 with TRBJ1-2; TRBD1 is a possible D gene (6 bases). The specimen was blood. The receptor comes from a man older than 75 in good health. The CDR3 spells CSAGGRGSIYGYTF. In DNA form, the CDR3 reads TGCAGTGCGGGGGGCAGGGGTTCTATCTATGGCTACACCTTC.